The rows below give T cell receptor beta chains drawn from one sample of a study of beta chain features in type 1 diabetes. Libraries were prepared by immunoSEQ multiplex PCR; TCRdb keeps only in-frame clonotypes and omits some of them. The sample lists about 370,000 clones, around 10% occurring once. Source material: central memory CD4+ T cells from blood. The source of these receptors is a man aged 30-40 years with type 1 diabetes. The CDR3 runs from the conserved cysteine through the conserved F or W. A D gene is named only where the DNA matches it firmly. For some rows the clone size is stated as once, few or many, or as a class when expanded; others skip it.

clone size	J gene	D gene	V gene	CDR3 DNA	CDR3 protein
many	TRBJ2-1	.	TRBV28	TGTGCCAGCAGTGGGGATTACGATGAGCAGTTCTTC	CASSGDYDEQFF
few	TRBJ2-5	.	TRBV4-2	TGTGCCAGCAGCCAAGGACCCCCGCCCACGGGGCAAGAGACCCAGTACTTC	CASSQGPPPTGQETQYF
.	TRBJ2-2	TRBD1	TRBV6-6	TGTGCCAGCATGACAGGGCAGAGCACCGGGGAGCTGTTTTTT	CASMTGQSTGELFF
.	TRBJ2-5	.	TRBV19	TGTGCCAGTAGTGGGGCCAGAGGGGAGACCCAGTACTTC	CASSGARGETQYF
few	TRBJ2-7	TRBD1	TRBV4-3	TGCGCCAGCAGCCAATCCAGGGGGAACTACGAGCAGTACTTC	CASSQSRGNYEQYF
few	TRBJ1-1	.	TRBV10-3	TGTGCCAGCAGTACCCGGGGGGACACTGAAGCTTTCTTT	CASSTRGDTEAFF
few	TRBJ1-5	.	TRBV1	TGCACCAGCAGCCAAGATCGAGATTGGGTGGACCAGCCCCAGCATTTT	CTSSQDRDWVDQPQHF
few	TRBJ2-2	.	TRBV29-1	TGCAGCGTCCGAAGGGCTAGCAGAGGCACCGGGGAGCTGTTTTTT	CSVRRASRGTGELFF
few	TRBJ2-5	.	TRBV5-1	TGCGCCAGCAGCTTAGCAGGGGGGGAGACCCAGTACTTC	CASSLAGGETQYF
few	TRBJ2-7	.	TRBV28	TGTGCCAGCAGTTTAAGGTCCCGGGAGCAGTACTTC	CASSLRSREQYF
.	TRBJ1-2	TRBD1	TRBV29-1	TGCAGCGTTGTGGTTTGGGAGGTCAGACAGGGGGGAGCTAACTATGGCTACACCTTC	CSVVVWEVRQGGANYGYTF
.	TRBJ2-7	.	TRBV11-2	TGTGCCAGCAGCCCCCGCAGCGGATCCTACGAGCAGTACTTC	CASSPRSGSYEQYF
many	TRBJ2-1	TRBD2	TRBV27	TGTGCCAGCCGGACTAGCGGGTACAATGAGCAGTTCTTC	CASRTSGYNEQFF
.	TRBJ1-5	.	TRBV6-1	TGTGCCAGCAATCCAACAGGGATCGGCAATCAGCCCCAGCATTTT	CASNPTGIGNQPQHF
many	TRBJ2-1	.	TRBV28	TGTGCCAGCAGTTGGGACACCTACAATGAGCAGTTCTTC	CASSWDTYNEQFF
.	TRBJ1-1	.	TRBV11-3	TGTGCCAGCAGCTTAGATTCCCAGGGGAACACTGAAGCTTTCTTT	CASSLDSQGNTEAFF
many	TRBJ2-1	TRBD1	TRBV7-9	TGTGCCAGCAGCTCCCCCCGGGACAGGGGGCAGTTCTTC	CASSSPRDRGQFF
.	TRBJ2-3	TRBD2	TRBV11-2	TGTGCCAGCAGCTTAAAACCGGGACTAGCGGGAAGGACAGATACGCAGTATTTT	CASSLKPGLAGRTDTQYF
many	TRBJ2-7	.	TRBV28	TGTGCCAGCATAGAGTCTTTGAGCTCCTACGAGCAGTACTTC	CASIESLSSYEQYF
many	TRBJ1-5	.	TRBV28	TGTGCCAGCAGTTCCCTTGAGCCCCAGCATTTT	CASSSLEPQHF
few	TRBJ2-3	.	TRBV9	TGTGCCAGCAGCCCCTCACCGGTCGATACGCAGTATTTT	CASSPSPVDTQYF
.	TRBJ2-3	.	TRBV23-1	TGCGCCAGCAGTCAATCTGTGGTGGGGGATGAAAGCGATACGCAGTATTTT	CASSQSVVGDESDTQYF
.	TRBJ1-2	.	TRBV6-1	TGTGCCAGCAGTGACGAGGGCTACACCTTC	CASSDEGYTF
.	TRBJ2-6	TRBD2	TRBV9	TGTGCCAGCAGCCCCACGGGGGGGCCGCTTTCAACGGGGGCCAACGTCCTGACTTTC	CASSPTGGPLSTGANVLTF
few	TRBJ1-3	.	TRBV6-6	TGTGCCAGCAGTGAGGTACAGCGAGACACCATATATTTT	CASSEVQRDTIYF
few	TRBJ2-2	.	TRBV11-2	TGTGCCAGCAGCTTGGGTGTGTCCACCGGGGAGCTGTTTTTT	CASSLGVSTGELFF
few	TRBJ1-5	TRBD1	TRBV7-8	TGTGCCAGCAGCTTGCAGGGGGGATCCGAAGGAGGGCCCCAGCATTTT	CASSLQGGSEGGPQHF
few	TRBJ2-1	TRBD1	TRBV28	TGTGCCAGCAGTTCCGCGGGGACAGGATACAATGAGCAGTTCTTC	CASSSAGTGYNEQFF
.	TRBJ1-5	TRBD1	TRBV18	TGTGCCAGCTCGCCTCCGACAGGGACGGGCAATCAGCCCCAGCATTTT	CASSPPTGTGNQPQHF
many	TRBJ1-5	.	TRBV7-9	TGTGCCAGCAGTATAGGGGGGAGTGTCGGCAATCAGCCCCAGCATTTT	CASSIGGSVGNQPQHF
.	TRBJ2-7	.	TRBV27	TGTGCCAGCAGTTTAAAGGGGGGCCCCTACGAGCAGTACTTC	CASSLKGGPYEQYF
.	TRBJ2-5	.	TRBV2	TGTGCCAGCAGTCTGGACCGCCAGCAAGAGACCCAGTACTTC	CASSLDRQQETQYF
few	TRBJ2-1	.	TRBV18	TGTGCCAGCTCACCCCTATTCATCCGGGACTCGAGCTCCTACAATGAGCAGTTCTTC	CASSPLFIRDSSSYNEQFF
many	TRBJ2-7	TRBD1	TRBV11-1	TGTGCCAGCAGCTTAGCGGCAGGGGGCCCGAGCCCCTACGAGCAGTACTTC	CASSLAAGGPSPYEQYF
.	TRBJ2-1	TRBD2	TRBV25-1	TGTGCCAGCAGTGGAGCGGGAGGGCTCAATGAGCAGTTCTTC	CASSGAGGLNEQFF
.	TRBJ2-2	.	TRBV11-1	TGTGCCAGCAGCTTAGCTGTTATGGGCGGGGAGCTGTTTTTT	CASSLAVMGGELFF
.	TRBJ2-3	TRBD2	TRBV7-8	TGTGCCAGCAGCTTAAAAGTCCGGCTAGCGGGGCGCACAGATACGCAGTATTTT	CASSLKVRLAGRTDTQYF
.	TRBJ2-3	TRBD2	TRBV27	TGTGCCAGCAGAAAAGCGGGGTCAGATACGCAGTATTTT	CASRKAGSDTQYF
many	TRBJ2-2	.	TRBV9	TGTGCCAGCAGAGACCGGGACAAACGAGGGACCGGGGAGCTGTTTTTT	CASRDRDKRGTGELFF
few	TRBJ2-5	.	TRBV5-1	TGCGCCAGCAGCTTGATGGGGGCCGAGGAGACCCAGTACTTC	CASSLMGAEETQYF
.	TRBJ2-2	TRBD1	TRBV10-3	TGTGCCATCAGCCCCGGGACAGGGGCCGGGGAGCTGTTTTTT	CAISPGTGAGELFF
.	TRBJ2-5	.	TRBV5-6	TGTGCCAGCAGCTTGGGGATCTGGGGAGAGACCCAGTACTTC	CASSLGIWGETQYF
few	TRBJ2-5	.	TRBV5-1	TGCGCCAGCAGCGCCGGCCAGGGGCTCCAAGAGACCCAGTACTTC	CASSAGQGLQETQYF
few	TRBJ2-7	TRBD2	TRBV9	TGTGCCAGCAGCGCGGGAAGCGGGAGGGCCAACGAGCAGTACTTC	CASSAGSGRANEQYF
few	TRBJ2-2	.	TRBV28	TGTGCCAGCAGCTCGCGGCGTACGGGCACCGGGGAGCTGTTTTTT	CASSSRRTGTGELFF
few	TRBJ2-3	.	TRBV7-3	TGTGCCAGCAGCCAAGGGCCAAGCTCCACAGATACGCAGTATTTT	CASSQGPSSTDTQYF
.	TRBJ1-3	.	TRBV28	TGTGCCAGCGGCTCAAGGGTGTCCGGAAACACCATATATTTT	CASGSRVSGNTIYF
few	TRBJ2-3	TRBD2	TRBV7-8	TGTGCCAGCAGCCCGCGACTAGCAGAGAGCACAGATACGCAGTATTTT	CASSPRLAESTDTQYF
.	TRBJ2-7	TRBD2	TRBV6-5	TGTGCCAGCAGGCCGGGACTAGCGGGGCCCTACGAGCAGTACTTC	CASRPGLAGPYEQYF
many	TRBJ1-2	.	TRBV21-1	TGTGCCAGCAGCAAAGACCCAGCTGACGCAGCTAAAGGCGGCTACACCTTC	CASSKDPADAAKGGYTF
.	TRBJ2-7	TRBD1	TRBV6-5	TGTGCCAGCAGCTACAGGGGGCGGGAGTACTTC	CASSYRGREYF
few	TRBJ1-1	TRBD1	TRBV28	TGTGCCAGCAGTTTAACGGGGACAGGGGGCACTGAAGCTTTCTTT	CASSLTGTGGTEAFF
.	TRBJ2-1	.	TRBV19	TGTGCCAGTAGGCCCGGAGAGGGGGGGTCCTACAATGAGCAGTTCTTC	CASRPGEGGSYNEQFF
few	TRBJ2-7	TRBD2	TRBV19	TGTGCCAGTAGTTGGTCGGGAGGAGACGACGAGCAGTACTTC	CASSWSGGDDEQYF
few	TRBJ2-2	TRBD2	TRBV6-5	TGTGCCAGCAGTCACCCATTGTGGGAGGGTGGGGAGCTGTTTTTT	CASSHPLWEGGELFF
few	TRBJ2-2	.	TRBV5-1	TGCGCCAGCAGCCCAGGACAGCCAAACACCGGGGAGCTGTTTTTT	CASSPGQPNTGELFF
few	TRBJ1-2	TRBD1	TRBV7-2	TGTGCCAGCAGCTTAGCCGGGACAGCGGATTTC	CASSLAGTADF
.	TRBJ2-7	TRBD2	TRBV18	TGTGCCAGCTCACCAGCGGGAGAGGCCTCCTACGAGCAGTACTTC	CASSPAGEASYEQYF
.	TRBJ2-1	TRBD2	TRBV30	TGTGCCTGGGCAAAGGGACTAGCGGGAGGGTTAGGGCAGTTCTTC	CAWAKGLAGGLGQFF